This is a list of T cell receptor beta chains from one sample in a study of CD8 T cells in ankylosing spondylitis. TCRdb ran MiXCR on the 5' RACE reads and lists one entry per CDR3 protein. This table holds 350,000 to 400,000 distinct CDR3 sequences, 20% found once. The sample taken for sequencing was blood, either unsorted or a sorted T cell fraction (not recorded which). These receptors all stem from a male donor with ankylosing spondylitis or in good health (not recorded which). Both conserved end residues are part of each CDR3. A D gene is named only where the DNA matches it firmly. Clone size appears in some rows only: once, few, many, or a class for an expanded clone.

v_call	j_call	clone_size	d_call	cdr3_nt	cdr3_aa
TRBV29-1	TRBJ2-7	-	-	TGCAGCGTTGAGTGGCTAGGAGAGCAGTACTTC	CSVEWLGEQYF
TRBV6-1	TRBJ1-1	-	-	TGTGCCAGTGGACCCGAGGAGGTTGGGACTGAAGCTTTCTTT	CASGPEEVGTEAFF
TRBV27	TRBJ2-2	-	-	TGTGCCAGCAGAGACGCGAACACCGGGGAGCTGTTTTTT	CASRDANTGELFF
TRBV12-3/TRBV12-4	TRBJ2-5	few	-	TGTGCCAGCAGTTTCGCGGGACCAGAGACCCAGTACTTC	CASSFAGPETQYF
TRBV7-8	TRBJ2-7	-	-	TGTGCCAGCAGCTTACTGTTAGGGTTTTCCTACGAGCAGTACTTC	CASSLLLGFSYEQYF
TRBV4-1	TRBJ2-7	-	-	TGCGCCAGCAGTCCCGGGCCCACCCCATACTACGAGCAGTACTTC	CASSPGPTPYYEQYF
TRBV30	TRBJ2-3	-	TRBD1	TGTGCCTGCCTACCCCCCCAGGGGGACCCAGATACGCAGTATTTT	CACLPPQGDPDTQYF
TRBV20-1	TRBJ2-1	few	-	TGCAGTGCTCCCGATAATGAGCAGTTCTTC	CSAPDNEQFF
TRBV20-1	TRBJ1-5	-	-	TGCTGCTTCTGGGGCCGGGCCCTGGGCGTAGGCAATCAGCCCCAGCATTTT	CCFWGRALGVGNQPQHF
TRBV27	TRBJ2-1	-	TRBD2	TGTGCCAGCAGTCAACGACTAGCGGGGGGGGCTTTAAATGAGCAGTTCTTC	CASSQRLAGGALNEQFF
TRBV28	TRBJ1-2	few	TRBD1	TGTGCCAGCAGTTTGACGGCAGGGGGCAATGGATATGGCTACACCTTC	CASSLTAGGNGYGYTF
TRBV12-3/TRBV12-4	TRBJ2-2	-	-	TGTGCCAGCAGTCCTTTGATCTTTGGGGAGCTGTTTTTT	CASSPLIFGELFF
TRBV2	TRBJ1-1	-	-	TGTGCCAGCAGTGGCGAGAGGGCTCCTGAAGCTTTCTTT	CASSGERAPEAFF
TRBV7-7	TRBJ2-5	few	-	TGTGCTAGCAGCTTAGCCGACAAAGAGACCCAGTACTTC	CASSLADKETQYF
TRBV20-1	TRBJ2-5	few	TRBD2	TGCAGTGCTCTCGGGACTAGCGGGGGCCAAGAGACCCAGTACTTC	CSALGTSGGQETQYF
TRBV20-1	TRBJ2-1	-	TRBD2	TGCAGTGCTAGAGAGGAAGAGCGGGACCTTGACAATGAGCAGTTCTTC	CSAREEERDLDNEQFF
TRBV28	TRBJ2-7	few	TRBD1	TGTGCCAGCAGTTTTCGGGGACAGGGTCCCTACGAGCAGTACTTC	CASSFRGQGPYEQYF
TRBV7-2	TRBJ2-1	-	-	TGTGCCAGCAGCTTAGGGGTCAATCTTGACAATGAGCAGTTCTTC	CASSLGVNLDNEQFF
TRBV29-1	TRBJ2-3	-	-	TGCAGCGTTGTCAGGGTCCCAGATACGCAGTATTTT	CSVVRVPDTQYF
TRBV7-9	TRBJ1-4	-	-	TGTGCCAGCAGCTCGCGGACCGGGATGAGGGATAGTGAAAAACTGTTTTTT	CASSSRTGMRDSEKLFF
TRBV28	TRBJ2-7	few	TRBD1	TGTGCCAGCAGACCCCGGACAGGGTCGTACGAGCAGTACTTC	CASRPRTGSYEQYF
TRBV27	TRBJ2-7	-	TRBD1	TGTGCCAGCAGTTTATCCGGGACAGCCTACGAGCAGTACTTC	CASSLSGTAYEQYF
TRBV21-1	TRBJ2-5	-	-	TGTGCCAGCAGCAAAACTCCCGGGACAGGGAATTCGCAAGAGACCCAGTACTTC	CASSKTPGTGNSQETQYF
TRBV20-1	TRBJ2-7	-	-	TGCAGTGCTAGAGAGTCCAGTGACTACGAGCAGTACTTC	CSARESSDYEQYF
TRBV11-2	TRBJ2-2	few	TRBD1	TGTGCCAGCAGCTTAGACAGATTAAGGGGGCGCACCGGGGAGCTGTTTTTT	CASSLDRLRGRTGELFF
TRBV10-3	TRBJ2-2	few	-	TGTACCACCGCCGAGGGTGCCTGGAGGGTAAACACCGGGGAGCTGTTTTTT	CTTAEGAWRVNTGELFF
TRBV10-3	TRBJ2-7	few	-	TGTGCCATCAGTGAGGGTCTTGGGTTATACGAGCAGTACTTC	CAISEGLGLYEQYF
TRBV4-2	TRBJ2-1	few	TRBD2	TGTGCCAGCAGCCAAGATCTCGGGACTAGCGGGGTTAACAATGAGCAGTTCTTC	CASSQDLGTSGVNNEQFF
TRBV6-1	TRBJ2-3	-	-	TGTGCCAGCAGTTTGGACAACCCAGCGCAGTATTTT	CASSLDNPAQYF
TRBV7-8	TRBJ2-1	-	TRBD2	TGTGCCAGCAGCTTGGCGGGGGGATTATTATTAAATGAGCAGTTCTTC	CASSLAGGLLLNEQFF
TRBV20-1	TRBJ2-3	few	-	TGCAGTGCTAGACGGGGAATCTCTCCCGGTACGCAGTATTTT	CSARRGISPGTQYF
TRBV7-9	TRBJ2-7	-	TRBD1	TGTGCCAGCAGCCCAACAGGGGAAAGTTCCTACGAGCAGTACTTC	CASSPTGESSYEQYF
TRBV4-1	TRBJ1-2	-	-	TGCGCCAGCAGCCAAGACGGATATGGCTACACCTTC	CASSQDGYGYTF
TRBV9	TRBJ2-1	few	-	TGTGCCAGCAGCGTTGATAGCGGTAACAATGAGCAGTTCTTC	CASSVDSGNNEQFF
TRBV9	TRBJ1-2	-	TRBD1	TGTGCCAGCAGTCCCTCCGGGACAGGGGGCTTCTATGGCTACACCTTC	CASSPSGTGGFYGYTF
TRBV7-8	TRBJ1-1	-	TRBD1	TGTGCCAGCAGCTTAGCTTCAGGGGGGACTGAAGCTTTCTTT	CASSLASGGTEAFF